This T cell receptor beta chain came from a study of post-analysis software for immune sequencing data. V was trimmed by 0 bases and J by 1 base, leaving 9 bases between them. Germline-derived CDR1 and CDR2 are KGHSH and LQKENI. The CDR3 contains 15 residues. General study points: TRBV segments more frequent in patients than in controls numbered roughly 5 and included TRBV5-6, TRBV5-1 and TRBV20-1. Significantly decreased normalized Chao1 diversity was recorded for multiple sclerosis patients relative to controls.

Researchers reported that TCR beta cDNA libraries carried unique molecular identifiers. Once about 0.95 to 10 million T cells were used, roughly 0.5 million cDNA molecules resulted. TCRdb used MiXCR to reprocess the PCR reads, holding one entry per CDR3 protein. The sample consists of 250,000 to 300,000 distinct CDR3 sequences, 30% to 45% of them appearing once. This clonotype appeared many times. Antigen unknown. The sequence was obtained from a girl aged 5 to 17 with multiple sclerosis. The sequenced material came from blood. The chain uses TRBV18 and TRBJ2-5; D could derive from TRBD1 or TRBD2 (5 bases each). The CDR3 nucleotides are TGTGCCAGCTCACCACCAAGGGACCCCCAAGAGACCCAGTACTTC. Translation: CASSPPRDPQETQYF.